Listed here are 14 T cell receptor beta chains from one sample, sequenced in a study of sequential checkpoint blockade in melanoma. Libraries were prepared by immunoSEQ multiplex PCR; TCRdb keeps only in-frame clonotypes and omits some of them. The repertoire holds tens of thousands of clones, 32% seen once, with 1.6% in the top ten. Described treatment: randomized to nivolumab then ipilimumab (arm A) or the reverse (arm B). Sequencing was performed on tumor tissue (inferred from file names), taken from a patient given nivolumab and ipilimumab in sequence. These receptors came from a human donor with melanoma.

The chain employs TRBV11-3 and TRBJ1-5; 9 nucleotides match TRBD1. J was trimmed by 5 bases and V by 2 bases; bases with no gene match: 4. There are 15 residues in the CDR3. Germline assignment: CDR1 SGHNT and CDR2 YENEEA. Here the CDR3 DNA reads TGTGCCAGCAGCTTATCGACAGGGGGATATCAGCCCCAGCATTTT. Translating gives CASSLSTGGYQPQHF.

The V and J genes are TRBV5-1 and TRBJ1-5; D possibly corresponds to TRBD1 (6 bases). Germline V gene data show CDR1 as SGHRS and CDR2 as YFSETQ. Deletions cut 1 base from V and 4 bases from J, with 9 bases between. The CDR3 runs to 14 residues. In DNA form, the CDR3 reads TGCGCCAGCAGCTTGACAGGGCAAAATCAGCCCCAGCATTTT. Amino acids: CASSLTGQNQPQHF.

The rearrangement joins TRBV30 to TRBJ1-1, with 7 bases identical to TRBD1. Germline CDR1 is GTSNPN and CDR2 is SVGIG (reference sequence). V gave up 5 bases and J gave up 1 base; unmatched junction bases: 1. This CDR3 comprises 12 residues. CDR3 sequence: CAWDRANTEAFF. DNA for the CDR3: TGTGCCTGGGACAGGGCGAACACTGAAGCTTTCTTT. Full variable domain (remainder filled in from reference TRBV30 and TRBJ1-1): SQTIHQWPATLVQPVGSPLSLECTVEGTSNPNLYWYRQAAGRGLQLLFYSVGIGQISSEVPQNLSASRPQDRQFILSSKKLLLSDSGFYLCAWDRANTEAFFGQGTRLTVV.

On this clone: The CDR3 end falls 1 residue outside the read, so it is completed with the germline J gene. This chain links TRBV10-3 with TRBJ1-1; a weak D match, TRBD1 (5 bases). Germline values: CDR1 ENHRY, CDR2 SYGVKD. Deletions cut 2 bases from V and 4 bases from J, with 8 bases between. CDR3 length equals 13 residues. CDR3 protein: CAISEIQGTEAFF. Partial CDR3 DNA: TGTGCCATCAGTGAGATCCAGGGCACTGAAGCTTTC.

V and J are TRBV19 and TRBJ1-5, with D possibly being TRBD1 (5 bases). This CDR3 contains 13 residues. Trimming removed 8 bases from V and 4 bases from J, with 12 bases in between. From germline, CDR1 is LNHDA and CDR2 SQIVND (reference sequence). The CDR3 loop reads CASSPQGNQPQHF. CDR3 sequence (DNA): TGTGCCAGTTCCCCTCAGGGTAATCAGCCCCAGCATTTT.

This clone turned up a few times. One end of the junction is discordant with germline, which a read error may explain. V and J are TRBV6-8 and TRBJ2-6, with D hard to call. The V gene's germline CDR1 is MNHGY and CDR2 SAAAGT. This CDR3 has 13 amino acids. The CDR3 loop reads CASSYSRANVLTF. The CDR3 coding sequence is TGTGCCAGCAGTTACTCTAGGGCCAACGTCCTGACTTTC.

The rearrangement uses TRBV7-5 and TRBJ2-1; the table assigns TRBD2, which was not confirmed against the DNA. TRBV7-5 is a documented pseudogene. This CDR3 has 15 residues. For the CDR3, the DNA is TGTGCCAGCAGCGCTCTAGCGGGGCCTTACAATGAGCAGTTCTTC. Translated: CASSALAGPYNEQFF.

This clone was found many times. The CDR3 sequence is CASSLEGFYNSPLHF. Written as DNA, the CDR3 is TGTGCCAGCAGCTTAGAAGGGTTCTATAATTCACCCCTCCACTTT. V and J are TRBV11-3 and TRBJ1-6; D unresolved. V was cut by 0 bases and J by 3 bases, with 6 bases left in between. This CDR3 comprises 15 residues. Looked up from germline, CDR1 is SGHNT and CDR2 is YENEEA. The full variable domain, completed using reference TRBV11-3 and TRBJ1-6, is EAGVVQSPRYKIIEKKQPVAFWCNPISGHNTLYWYLQNLGQGPELLIRYENEEAVDDSQLPKDRFSAERLKGVDSTLKIQPAELGDSAVYLCASSLEGFYNSPLHFGNGTRLTVT.

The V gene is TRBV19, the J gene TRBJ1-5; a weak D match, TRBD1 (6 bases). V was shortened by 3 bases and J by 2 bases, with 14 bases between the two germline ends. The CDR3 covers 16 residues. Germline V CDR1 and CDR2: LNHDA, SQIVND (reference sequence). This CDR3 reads CASSIPGGGGNQPQHF. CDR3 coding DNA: TGTGCCAGTAGTATCCCGGGAGGGGGGGGCAATCAGCCCCAGCATTTT.

CDR3 DNA sequence: TGTGCCAGCAGCAACTTCGGAGGGAGCTCCTACAATGAGCAGTTCTTC. Translation: CASSNFGGSSYNEQFF. The chain combines TRBV11-3 with TRBJ2-1; D possibly corresponds to TRBD2 (6 bases). Germline V gives CDR1 SGHNT, CDR2 YENEEA. This CDR3 contains 16 residues. V gave up 5 bases and J gave up 0 bases, with 14 bases separating them. Full variable domain (outside the CDR3, taken from reference TRBV11-3 and TRBJ2-1): EAGVVQSPRYKIIEKKQPVAFWCNPISGHNTLYWYLQNLGQGPELLIRYENEEAVDDSQLPKDRFSAERLKGVDSTLKIQPAELGDSAVYLCASSNFGGSSYNEQFFGPGTRLTVL.

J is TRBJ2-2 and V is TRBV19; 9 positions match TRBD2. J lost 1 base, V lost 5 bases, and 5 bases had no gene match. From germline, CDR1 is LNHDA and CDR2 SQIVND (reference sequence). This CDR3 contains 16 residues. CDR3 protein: CASSWRTSVNTGELFF. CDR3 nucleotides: TGTGCCAGTAGTTGGAGGACTAGCGTGAACACCGGGGAGCTGTTTTTT.

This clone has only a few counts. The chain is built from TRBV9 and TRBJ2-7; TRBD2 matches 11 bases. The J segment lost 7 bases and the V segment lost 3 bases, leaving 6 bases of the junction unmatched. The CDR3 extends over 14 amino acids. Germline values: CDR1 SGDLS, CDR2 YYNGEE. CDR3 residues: CASSAPGLAEEQYF. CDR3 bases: TGTGCCAGCAGCGCGCCGGGACTAGCGGAAGAGCAGTACTTC. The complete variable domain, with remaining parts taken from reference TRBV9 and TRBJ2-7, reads DSGVTQTPKHLITATGQRVTLRCSPRSGDLSVYWYQQSLDQGLQFLIQYYNGEERAKGNILERFSAQQFPDLHSELNLSSLELGDSALYFCASSAPGLAEEQYFGPGTRLTVT.

The CDR3 is CASSPLDRGRYGYTF. CDR3 DNA sequence: TGTGCCAGCTCCCCCCTAGACAGGGGGCGCTATGGCTACACCTTC. V and J are TRBV18 and TRBJ1-2; 10 positions agree with TRBD1. The germline V gene encodes CDR1 KGHSH and CDR2 LQKENI. Losses at the gene ends were 6 bases for V and 4 bases for J; bases not matched to a gene: 8. CDR3 length equals 15 residues.

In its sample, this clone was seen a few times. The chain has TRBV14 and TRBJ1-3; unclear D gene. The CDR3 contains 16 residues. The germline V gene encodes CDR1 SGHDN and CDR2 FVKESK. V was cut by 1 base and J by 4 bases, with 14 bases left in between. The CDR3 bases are TGTGCCAGCAGCCAAGCTCTCCAGGCGACGGGAAACACCATATATTTT. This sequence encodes CASSQALQATGNTIYF.